This entry describes one T cell receptor beta chain. This clone was observed a handful of times. The specificity of this receptor is unknown. No base quality values were provided; no much bigger clone lies one nucleotide off. CD4+ T cells from unexposed donors were collected before the COVID-19 pandemic (2011-2018). Naive and memory CD4+ T cells were separated from cryopreserved PBMCs by first enriching for CD4 and then performing EasySep naive CD4+ T cell enrichment. The leukapheresis product for the unexposed donors was obtained through commercial purchase. Ficoll-Paque PLUS gradient centrifugation was used to isolate PBMCs from either whole blood or leukapheresis product. The PBMCs went either fresh into the expansion assay or into cryopreservation at -140 degrees C. The QIAamp Micro DNA Kit was used to extract genomic DNA from the CD4+ T cells. These data are taken from a study of CD4 T cells in relation to SARS-CoV-2 and coronaviruses (dated by TCRdb to 2020 to 2022). Some background on the complete study: Patient-derived lymphoblastoid cell lines were used to map the HLA restriction of shared crossreactive spike epitopes. At the level of individual TCR clonotypes, the study evaluated whether memory CD4+ T cells crossreact between the spike proteins of SARS-CoV-2 and those of common cold coronaviruses. The Adaptive Biotechnologies TCR-sequencing kit was used to sequence samples from three pre-COVID donors and the naive versus memory experiments, while other data came from Illumina-based sequencing. A different, Illumina-based TCR-beta assay was used to sequence expansion assays from other donors in the study.

The CDR3, from cysteine to phenylalanine, totals 13 residues. The CDR3 DNA has 39 bases and is translated from base 1. The CDR1 and CDR2 encoded by the germline V gene are SNHLY and FYNNEI. Deletion took 5 bases off V and 4 bases off J, with a span of 11 bases between the germline ends. Overall results and qualifications from the work: Crossreactive clones showed significantly weaker SARS-CoV-2-driven expansion than monoreactive clones, consistent with antigenic imprinting. No donor contributed both pre-pandemic and post-infection samples, which limited tracing the source of pre-existing responses. In approximately 60% of donors, memory CD4+ clonotypes turned up that crossrecognized SARS-CoV-2 and at least one common cold coronavirus spike. Since the crossreactivity analysis centred on spike protein, crossreactivity against other viral proteins was not assessed. The study was constrained by small numbers of patients and of tested TCRs. Sequencing of naive versus memory cells indicated that the assay detects memory recall responses, not primary responses primed during culture.

DNA from uncultured naive and memory CD4+ T cells underwent immunoSEQ TCR-beta sequencing at deep resolution. The authors processed their data as follows. During preprocessing, nonproductive sequences were removed, along with CDR3s that did not begin with C, did not end with F or W, or were shorter than 7 amino acids. Cultured and uncultured naive and memory CD4+ repertoires were searched for previously identified spike- and CEF-reactive CDR3s. After three terminal residues were trimmed from each end, CDR3 homology was quantified as pairwise Levenshtein distance using the stringdist R package. TCRdb took over this immuneACCESS table, retaining in-frame rearrangements with V and J assigned. Such tables are incomplete; in checked studies, under half of the missing clones stem from an unresolved V gene, and the remainder is unexplained. That table supplies the V and J calls and clone size; D and trimming were determined from the DNA. A total of nearly 70,000 clones appear in this sample, just over 90% of them only once. The ten biggest clones cover approximately 0.21% of the sample.

Sequencing was carried out using naive CD4+ T cells from PBMCs. The cell subset or site label, as the study defines it: naive CD4+ T cells isolated by negative enrichment. This TCR was recovered from a human donor in good health. The V and J segments used are TRBV2 and TRBJ1-2; a tentative D call is TRBD1 (5 bases match). The CDR3 here reads CASSLGGAYGYTF. Read as DNA, the sequence is TGTGCCAGCAGTTTAGGAGGGGCCTATGGCTACACCTTC.